Listed below are T cell receptor beta chains from one sample, sequenced in a study of regulatory T cells in long-lasting Graves disease. Each CDR3 protein gets one entry after TCRdb re-called the multiplex PCR reads with MiXCR. The data show around 250,000 distinct CDR3 sequences, 15% to 20% seen once. This specimen consisted of peripheral blood mononuclear cells (PBMCs), obtained at new diagnosis, from a patient treated with antithyroid drugs. Every receptor here comes from a female donor with Graves disease. The CDR3 runs from the conserved cysteine through the conserved F or W. The order of the fields is clone size, J gene, D gene, V gene, CDR3 DNA, CDR3 protein. The D gene is left open where the match is weak. Clone size is given for some rows only: seen once, a few or many times, or a class if the clone is expanded.

>many|TRBJ2-1|-|TRBV11-2
TGTGCCAGCAGCTTACTCCGGGCTCAGCAGTTCTTC
CASSLLRAQQFF
>few|TRBJ1-5|-|TRBV20-1
TGCAGTTTGGGAACAGGGATGGGTCAGCCCCAGCATTTT
CSLGTGMGQPQHF
>-|TRBJ2-1|TRBD2|TRBV10-3
TGTGCCATCAGTACGGGGGGGGACCCTGACAATGAGCAGTTCTTC
CAISTGGDPDNEQFF
>many|TRBJ2-7|TRBD2|TRBV6-2/TRBV6-3
TGTGCCAGCAGTCTACTAGCGGGAGGTATCTACGAGCAGTACTTC
CASSLLAGGIYEQYF
>many|TRBJ2-1|-|TRBV20-1
TGCAGTGCTAGAGATAGCAACGGCGGGAATGAGCAGTTCTTC
CSARDSNGGNEQFF
>few|TRBJ2-1|-|TRBV6-2/TRBV6-3
TGTGCCAGCAGTACCCGCAGGGGCCCCAAGAACAATGAGCAGTTCTTC
CASSTRRGPKNNEQFF
>many|TRBJ2-1|TRBD2|TRBV24-1
TGTGCCACCAGTGAGCGGGAGGGAATCTCGGCGATTTACAATGAGCAGTTCTTC
CATSEREGISAIYNEQFF
>-|TRBJ2-1|-|TRBV2
TGTGCCAGCAGTGAACCTAGCTTCAATGAGCAGTTCTTC
CASSEPSFNEQFF
>-|TRBJ2-3|TRBD2|TRBV20-1
TGCAGTGCCGAACCCGTAGCGGGAGGGAACACAGATACGCAGTATTTT
CSAEPVAGGNTDTQYF
>many|TRBJ2-6|-|TRBV27
TGTGCCAGCAGCAGACCGCAGGGATCTGGGGCCAACGTCCTGACTTTC
CASSRPQGSGANVLTF
>many|TRBJ2-5|-|TRBV24-1
TGTGCCACCAGTGATTTTCAACTAGGGGAGACCCAGTACTTC
CATSDFQLGETQYF
>-|TRBJ2-6|-|TRBV14
TGTGCCAGCAGCCTAGGACTAGCAGGGGGTTTTGGGGCCAACGTCCTGACTTTC
CASSLGLAGGFGANVLTF
>many|TRBJ2-1|TRBD2|TRBV24-1
TGTGCCACCAGTGATCCAGGCGGGGGCTCCTACAATGAGCAGTTCTTC
CATSDPGGGSYNEQFF
>many|TRBJ2-3|TRBD2|TRBV2
TGTGCCAGCAGTGAAGTTGCTAGCGGGATTGGCACAGATACGCAGTATTTT
CASSEVASGIGTDTQYF
>many|TRBJ2-2|TRBD2|TRBV20-1
TGCAGTGCTACCCGGCTAGCGGGACCCGGGGAGCTGTTTTTT
CSATRLAGPGELFF
>-|TRBJ2-1|-|TRBV3-1
TGTGCCAGCAGCCAAGTTCGTTACAATGAGCAGTTCTTC
CASSQVRYNEQFF
>-|TRBJ2-5|TRBD2|TRBV6-1
TGTGCCAGCATCCCCTCGGGGGGGCGGGAGACCCAGTACTTC
CASIPSGGRETQYF
>many|TRBJ1-1|TRBD1|TRBV11-2
TGTGCCAGCAGCTACCTGCGGACAGGGAACACTGAAGCTTTCTTT
CASSYLRTGNTEAFF
>many|TRBJ1-2|TRBD1|TRBV14
TGTGCCAGCAGCCCATTGGGGACAGGGAACTATGGCTACACCTTC
CASSPLGTGNYGYTF
>many|TRBJ2-1|TRBD2|TRBV7-6
TGTGCCAGCGGGACTAGAAATGAGCAGTTCTTC
CASGTRNEQFF
>many|TRBJ2-2|-|TRBV7-7
TGTGCTAGCAGCTTAGATGAGGGTGTCGGGGAGCTGTTTTTT
CASSLDEGVGELFF
>many|TRBJ2-5|-|TRBV19
TGTGCCAGTAGTACCCAATGGGGCAGGGACCTTGAGGAGACCCAGTACTTC
CASSTQWGRDLEETQYF
>many|TRBJ2-1|-|TRBV15
TGTGCCACCACTGCGAGCTCCTACAATGAGCAGTTCTTC
CATTASSYNEQFF
>few|TRBJ2-1|-|TRBV28
TGTGCCAGCAGTTTATCCCCCGGTGGGGTGTCTGAGCAGTTCTTC
CASSLSPGGVSEQFF
>many|TRBJ2-1|-|TRBV30
TGTGCCTGGAAGGGGTTCGAGAGTAATGAGCAGTTCTTC
CAWKGFESNEQFF
>many|TRBJ2-1|TRBD2|TRBV4-3
TGCGCCAGCAGCCAAGAGCCTAGCGGGAGCTACAATGAGCAGTTCTTC
CASSQEPSGSYNEQFF
>many|TRBJ2-7|-|TRBV11-3
TGTGCCAGCAGCTTAGTAGCGGCGAACTACGAGCAGTACTTC
CASSLVAANYEQYF
>many|TRBJ1-5|-|TRBV20-1
TGCAGTGCTACGACCGGACGTCAGGGCAATCAGCCCCAGCATTTT
CSATTGRQGNQPQHF
>many|TRBJ1-3|-|TRBV11-2
TGTGCCAGCAGCGTGGGACATGGAAACACCATATATTTT
CASSVGHGNTIYF
>many|TRBJ1-1|-|TRBV20-1
TGCAGTGCTAAAACCGGGACTATGAACACTGAAGCTTTCTTT
CSAKTGTMNTEAFF
>many|TRBJ2-4|TRBD1|TRBV19
TGTGCCAGTAGCGAAGGGGCAGGGGGTACGGGCATTCAGTACTTC
CASSEGAGGTGIQYF